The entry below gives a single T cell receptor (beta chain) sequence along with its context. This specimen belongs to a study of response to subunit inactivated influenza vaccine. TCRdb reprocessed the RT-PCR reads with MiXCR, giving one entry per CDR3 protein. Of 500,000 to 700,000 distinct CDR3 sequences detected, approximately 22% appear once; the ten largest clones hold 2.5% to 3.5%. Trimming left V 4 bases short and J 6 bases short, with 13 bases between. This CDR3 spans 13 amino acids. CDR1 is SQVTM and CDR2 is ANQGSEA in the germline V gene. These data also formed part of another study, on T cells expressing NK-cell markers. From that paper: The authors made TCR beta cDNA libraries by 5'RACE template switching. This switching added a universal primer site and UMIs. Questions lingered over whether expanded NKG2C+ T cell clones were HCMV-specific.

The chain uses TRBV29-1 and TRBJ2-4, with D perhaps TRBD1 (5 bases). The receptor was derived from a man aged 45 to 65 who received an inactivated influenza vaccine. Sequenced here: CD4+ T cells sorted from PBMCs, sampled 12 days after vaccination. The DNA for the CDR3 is TGCAGCGTTGGGGCAGGGAACGGAAACATTCAGTACTTC. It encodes CSVGAGNGNIQYF.